One sample yielded the 15 T cell receptor beta chains listed below, sequenced in a study of monozygotic twins with inflammatory bowel disease. TCRdb re-called the 5' RACE reads and catalogs CDR3 proteins one per entry, DNA excluded. The sample's table shows about 380,000 distinct CDR3 sequences. The sample consisted of blood. The origin of the receptors is a human donor with ulcerative colitis or Crohn's disease, or a healthy co-twin of an affected twin (not recorded which).

The chain carries TRBV12-3 or TRBV12-4 and TRBJ1-1; with no DNA, the TCRdb D assignment of TRBD1 cannot be verified. This CDR3 region has 14 residues. CDR3: CASSLEGGNTEAFF.

The chain is built from TRBV24-1 and TRBJ2-1; TCRdb picks TRBD1, but there is no DNA to check that call. The germline V gene has CDR1 KGHDR and CDR2 SFDVKD. The CDR3 has 17 residues. CDR3 in amino acids: CATTNPRETGGGYEQFF.

The genes are TRBV4-3 and TRBJ2-1; TCRdb names TRBD1, which stays unverified in the absence of DNA. This CDR3 has 17 amino acids. From germline, CDR1 is LGHNA and CDR2 YSLEER. CDR3 residues: CASSQVTRGLVFNEQFF.

The V call is TRBV7-3, the J call TRBJ1-1. Looked up from germline, CDR1 is SGHTA and CDR2 is FQGTGA. This CDR3 comprises 15 residues. The CDR3 sequence: CASSLTLEMNTEAFF.

The chain combines TRBV5-1 with TRBJ1-2; TCRdb designates TRBD1, a call that cannot be tested without DNA. The CDR3 contains 15 residues. The V gene's germline CDR1 is SGHRS and CDR2 YFSETQ. The CDR3 loop is CASSFGGSLNYGYTF.

The chain has TRBV7-3 and TRBJ2-7; TCRdb's D call, TRBD2, is unchecked because there is no DNA. Germline V gene data show CDR1 as SGHTA and CDR2 as FQGTGA. The CDR3 is made up of 18 amino acids. The CDR3: CASSLTGSSGGSSYEQYF.

The chain couples TRBV5-1 to TRBJ2-5; TCRdb's assignment of TRBD2 cannot be checked, as there is no DNA. This CDR3 spans 14 amino acids. Germline CDR1 SGHRS, CDR2 YFSETQ. The chain's CDR3 is CASSLAARQETQYF.

The chain links TRBV9 to TRBJ2-5. Germline values: CDR1 SGDLS, CDR2 YYNGEE. The CDR3 spans 14 residues. The CDR3 loop is CASSVAEYQETQYF.

V is TRBV10-3 and J is TRBJ2-1; TCRdb gives TRBD1 as the D gene, but with no DNA this cannot be confirmed. The CDR3 is made up of 15 amino acids. The germline V gene encodes CDR1 ENHRY and CDR2 SYGVKD. The chain's CDR3 is CAISERDRGTNEQFF.

This chain connects TRBV6-5 to TRBJ1-1; TCRdb lists TRBD1, though no DNA is available to test this call. Germline CDR1 MNHEY, CDR2 SVGAGI. The CDR3 sequence is 13 residues long. CDR3 loop: CASTITGGTEAFF.

The chain carries TRBV7-2 and TRBJ1-1; TCRdb's D call of TRBD1 is untestable without DNA. The germline CDR1 and CDR2 sequences are SGHTA and FQGNSA. The CDR3 loop spans 13 amino acids. CDR3 amino acids: CASSLIGDTEAFF.

The chain links TRBV20-1 to TRBJ2-3; checking the TCRdb D call of TRBD1 is not possible without DNA. The CDR3 consists of 15 residues. CDR1 is DFQATT, CDR2 SNEGSKA, per germline (reference sequence). The chain's CDR3 is CSARDGRLGTDTQYF.

The chain carries TRBV12-3 or TRBV12-4 and TRBJ2-7; TCRdb calls TRBD1, which cannot be checked without DNA. The CDR3 extends over 12 amino acids. The CDR3 sequence: CASSPTAREQYF.

This chain connects TRBV30 to TRBJ2-7. From germline, CDR1 is GTSNPN and CDR2 SVGIG (reference sequence). This CDR3 comprises 11 residues. The CDR3 loop reads CAWSVRNEQYF.

The rearrangement joins TRBV12-3 or TRBV12-4 to TRBJ2-7; the D gene TCRdb calls, TRBD2, cannot be checked with no DNA. This CDR3 has 16 amino acids. CDR3 loop: CASRGTSGGASYEQYF.